A selection of T cell receptor beta chains follows, all from one sample in a study of T-cell reconstitution after alpha-beta-depleted transplantation in children. Each CDR3 protein is one row after TCRdb ran MiXCR on the PCR reads. The table lists about 490,000 distinct CDR3 sequences, over 9.5% of them singletons, with 2% in the top ten. The sample consisted of PBMCs, taken before TCRalphabeta/CD19-depleted stem cell transplant. The receptors stem from a child under 10 years old with inherited bone marrow failure, due to receive a stem cell transplant. The CDR3 runs from the conserved cysteine through the conserved F or W. The D gene is left open where the match is weak. Rows may omit the clone size; those that give it use once, few, many or a size class.

cdr3_nt,cdr3_aa,clone_size,j_call,d_call,v_call
TGTGCCAGCAGCCCGAGGGCGGGAGGGTACTACGAGCAGTACTTC,CASSPRAGGYYEQYF,many,TRBJ2-7,TRBD2,TRBV6-1
TGTGCCAGCAGCTTGTTCCCCGGACAGGGGAACTATGGCTACACCTTC,CASSLFPGQGNYGYTF,NA,TRBJ1-2,TRBD1,TRBV7-9
TGTGCCAGCAGTTTCCCCCGGGACCCTCTTGGGACCCAGTACTTC,CASSFPRDPLGTQYF,many,TRBJ2-5,NA,TRBV12-3/TRBV12-4
TGTGCCAGCAGAAGACTAGCGGGTTTCTACGAGCAGTACTTC,CASRRLAGFYEQYF,NA,TRBJ2-7,TRBD2,TRBV7-2
TGCGCCAGCAGCTTCCTTAGCCATGGGGGAGAGACCCAGTACTTC,CASSFLSHGGETQYF,few,TRBJ2-5,NA,TRBV5-1
TGTGCCAGCAGCCAGAGAGATAACTATGGCTACACCTTC,CASSQRDNYGYTF,many,TRBJ1-2,NA,TRBV4-2
TGCGCCAGCAGCTTGGAGGCAGGGCGAGCTTTCTTT,CASSLEAGRAFF,many,TRBJ1-1,NA,TRBV5-1
TGTGCCAGCAGCTCCGGGGCGGGTGGCTACACCTTC,CASSSGAGGYTF,many,TRBJ1-2,NA,TRBV7-2
TGTGCCATCAGTGATCCTGGTAGCGGGAGGCCCTACAATGAGCAGTTCTTC,CAISDPGSGRPYNEQFF,many,TRBJ2-1,TRBD2,TRBV10-3
TGTGCCAGCAGCCAAGAGGCCCAAACCCTGGGGGCAGATACGCAGTATTTT,CASSQEAQTLGADTQYF,many,TRBJ2-3,NA,TRBV4-2
TGTGCCAGCAGCTTAGCTGACTCCTTTAATGAGCAGTTCTTC,CASSLADSFNEQFF,many,TRBJ2-1,NA,TRBV7-2
TGTGCCAGCAGTTTATCAGAAGACGGCGGGAGCGCCTACAATGAGCAGTTCTTC,CASSLSEDGGSAYNEQFF,NA,TRBJ2-1,TRBD2,TRBV27
TGTGCCAGCAGCTTGGCGGCCGACGGCAATCAGCCCCAGCATTTT,CASSLAADGNQPQHF,many,TRBJ1-5,NA,TRBV5-5
TGCGCCAGCAGCCTTCCTGTGGCGGGGGAGCTGTTTTTT,CASSLPVAGELFF,many,TRBJ2-2,NA,TRBV5-1
TGTGCCAGCAGCTTAGAGAGGACAGGGCAAGGCGGGGAGCTGTTTTTT,CASSLERTGQGGELFF,many,TRBJ2-2,TRBD1,TRBV11-2
TGTGCCGCCCAGGGGGGACTAGCGGGAGGATGGTCCGGGGAGCTGTTTTTT,CAAQGGLAGGWSGELFF,once,TRBJ2-2,TRBD2,TRBV10-3
TGCGCCAGCAGCCAAGATTCTAGCTGGCACACCGGGGAGCTGTTTTTT,CASSQDSSWHTGELFF,few,TRBJ2-2,NA,TRBV4-3
TGTGCCATCAGTGAGACAGGCGGCTCTGGAAACACCATATATTTT,CAISETGGSGNTIYF,many,TRBJ1-3,NA,TRBV10-3
TGCGCCAGCAGCCAAGAACCGGGAGCAGCCTACGAGCAGTACTTC,CASSQEPGAAYEQYF,many,TRBJ2-7,NA,TRBV4-3
TGTGCCAGCAGAGCGGATCTCTTCTACAATGAGCAGTTCTTC,CASRADLFYNEQFF,many,TRBJ2-1,NA,TRBV2
TGTGCCAGCAGCCCCGGACGTTTAGACGATGAGCAGTTCTTC,CASSPGRLDDEQFF,NA,TRBJ2-1,NA,TRBV7-9
TGCAGCGTTGGAGCGGGAGGGCCGACAGATACGCAGTATTTT,CSVGAGGPTDTQYF,many,TRBJ2-3,TRBD2,TRBV29-1